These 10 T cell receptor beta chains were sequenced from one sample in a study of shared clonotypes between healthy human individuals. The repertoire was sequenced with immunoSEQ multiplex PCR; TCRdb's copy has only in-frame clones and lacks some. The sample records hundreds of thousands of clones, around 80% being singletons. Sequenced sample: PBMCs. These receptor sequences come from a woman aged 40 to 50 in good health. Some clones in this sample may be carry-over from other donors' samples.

CDR3 DNA sequence: TGTGCCAGCAGCTTAGGCGGGACAGCTGAAGCTTTCTTT. Residues: CASSLGGTAEAFF. The rearrangement joins TRBV11-2 to TRBJ1-1; 7 bases align to TRBD1. The germline V gene encodes CDR1 SGHAT and CDR2 FQNNGV. The V segment lost 1 base and the J segment 6 bases; nucleotides outside the gene matches: 2. The CDR3 is 13 amino acids.

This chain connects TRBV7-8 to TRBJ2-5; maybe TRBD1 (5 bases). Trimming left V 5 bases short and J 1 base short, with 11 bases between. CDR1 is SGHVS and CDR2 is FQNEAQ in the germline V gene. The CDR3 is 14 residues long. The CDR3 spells CASSRIGAQETQYF. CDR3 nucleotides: TGTGCCAGCAGCCGCATAGGGGCCCAAGAGACCCAGTACTTC. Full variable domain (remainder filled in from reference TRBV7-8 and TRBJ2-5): GAGVSQSPRYKVAKRGQDVALRCDPISGHVSLFWYQQALGQGPEFLTYFQNEAQLDKSGLPSDRFFAERPEGSVSTLKIQRTQQEDSAVYLCASSRIGAQETQYFGPGTRLLVL.

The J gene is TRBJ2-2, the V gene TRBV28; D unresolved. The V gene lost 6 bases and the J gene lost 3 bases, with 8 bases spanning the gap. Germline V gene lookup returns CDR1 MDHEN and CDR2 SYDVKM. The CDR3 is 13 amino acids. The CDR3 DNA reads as TGTGCCAGCAGCGGGTATGACACCGGGGAGCTGTTTTTT. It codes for CASSGYDTGELFF. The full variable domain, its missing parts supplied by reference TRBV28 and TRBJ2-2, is DVKVTQSSRYLVKRTGEKVFLECVQDMDHENMFWYRQDPGLGLRLIYFSYDVKMKEKGDIPEGYSVSREKKERFSLILESASTNQTSMYLCASSGYDTGELFFGEGSRLTVL.

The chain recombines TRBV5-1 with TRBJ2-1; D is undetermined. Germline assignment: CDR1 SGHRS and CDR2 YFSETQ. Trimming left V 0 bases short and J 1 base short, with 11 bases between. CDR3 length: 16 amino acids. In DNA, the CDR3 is TGCGCCAGCAGCTTGGAAGGGAAAGGATCCTACAATGAGCAGTTCTTC. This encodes CASSLEGKGSYNEQFF.

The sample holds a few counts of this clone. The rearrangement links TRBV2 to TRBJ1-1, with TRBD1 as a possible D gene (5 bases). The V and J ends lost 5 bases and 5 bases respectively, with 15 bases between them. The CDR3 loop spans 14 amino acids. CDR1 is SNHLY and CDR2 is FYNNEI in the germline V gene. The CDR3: CASSWLQGGTEAFF. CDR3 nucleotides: TGTGCCAGCAGTTGGTTGCAGGGAGGGACTGAAGCTTTCTTT.

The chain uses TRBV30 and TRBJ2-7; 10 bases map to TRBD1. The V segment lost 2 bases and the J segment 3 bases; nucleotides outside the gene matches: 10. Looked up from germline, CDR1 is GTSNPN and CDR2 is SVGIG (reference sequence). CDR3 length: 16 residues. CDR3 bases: TGTGCCTGGAGTCCACCGTGGGGACAGGGGAGCTACGAGCAGTACTTC. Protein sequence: CAWSPPWGQGSYEQYF. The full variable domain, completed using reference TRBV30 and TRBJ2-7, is SQTIHQWPATLVQPVGSPLSLECTVEGTSNPNLYWYRQAAGRGLQLLFYSVGIGQISSEVPQNLSASRPQDRQFILSSKKLLLSDSGFYLCAWSPPWGQGSYEQYFGPGTRLTVT.

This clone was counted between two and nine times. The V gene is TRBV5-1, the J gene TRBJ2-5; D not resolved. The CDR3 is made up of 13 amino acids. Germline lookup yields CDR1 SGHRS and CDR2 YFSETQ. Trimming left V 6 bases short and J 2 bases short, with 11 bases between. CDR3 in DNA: TGCGCCAGCACGGTCAGACCGCAAGAGACCCAGTACTTC. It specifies CASTVRPQETQYF.

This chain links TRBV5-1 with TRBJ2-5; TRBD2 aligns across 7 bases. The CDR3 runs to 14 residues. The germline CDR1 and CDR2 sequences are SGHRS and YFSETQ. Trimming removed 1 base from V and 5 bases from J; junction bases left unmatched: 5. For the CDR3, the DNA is TGCGCCAGCAGCTTGCGGGAGGAGGAGGAGACCCAGTACTTC. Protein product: CASSLREEEETQYF.

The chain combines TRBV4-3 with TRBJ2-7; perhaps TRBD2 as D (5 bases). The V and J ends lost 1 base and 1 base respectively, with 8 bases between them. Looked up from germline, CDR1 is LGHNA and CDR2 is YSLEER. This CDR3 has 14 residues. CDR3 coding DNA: TGCGCCAGCAGCCAAGCGGGAAAATCCTACGAGCAGTACTTC. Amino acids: CASSQAGKSYEQYF.

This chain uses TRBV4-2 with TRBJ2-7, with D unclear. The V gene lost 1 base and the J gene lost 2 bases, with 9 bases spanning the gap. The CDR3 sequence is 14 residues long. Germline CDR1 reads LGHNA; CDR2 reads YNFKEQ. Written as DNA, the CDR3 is TGTGCCAGCAGCCAAGGACTTCTTACCTACGAGCAGTACTTC. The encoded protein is CASSQGLLTYEQYF.